Listed below are T cell receptor beta chains from one sample, sequenced in a study of blood T cell repertoires in COVID-19. The table came from immunoSEQ multiplex PCR; TCRdb's copy has only in-frame clones and leaves some out. The sample lists 250,000 or so clones; under 90% were seen once. Source material: PBMCs or T cells enriched from blood (not recorded which). The receptors shown here come from a woman in her thirties or forties who had been exposed to COVID-19. The CDR3 runs from the conserved cysteine through the conserved F or W. The D gene is left open where the match is weak. For some rows the clone size is stated as once, few or many, or as a class when expanded; others skip it.

TRBJ2-2 TRBV29-1 TRBD1 . CSVEPGQGIGGELFF TGCAGCGTTGAACCGGGACAGGGAATAGGCGGGGAGCTGTTTTTT
TRBJ1-5 TRBV23-1 TRBD1 . CASSQTGQGRPQHF TGCGCCAGCAGTCAGACGGGACAGGGGAGGCCCCAGCATTTT
TRBJ1-2 TRBV28 . once CASSLTGIYGYTF TGTGCCAGCAGTCTTACAGGGATCTATGGCTACACCTTC
TRBJ1-6 TRBV2 . . CASSEQWSYNSPLHF TGTGCCAGCAGTGAGCAGTGGTCCTATAATTCACCCCTCCACTTT
TRBJ2-5 TRBV15 TRBD2 . CATSRDWRGGLETQYF TGTGCCACCAGCAGAGATTGGCGGGGGGGCCTGGAGACCCAGTACTTC
TRBJ1-1 TRBV30 . . CAWSAGRGRTEAFF TGTGCCTGGAGTGCGGGGAGGGGCAGAACTGAAGCTTTCTTT
TRBJ1-2 TRBV27 TRBD1 . CASSLSPGQGTYGYTF TGTGCCAGCAGTTTATCCCCCGGACAGGGGACCTATGGCTACACCTTC
TRBJ1-6 TRBV27 . . CASSTTGSSYNSPLHF TGTGCCAGCAGTACCACGGGGAGCTCCTATAATTCACCCCTCCACTTT
TRBJ1-1 TRBV24-1 . few CATSDSTALNTEAFF TGTGCCACCAGTGATTCGACAGCCCTGAACACTGAAGCTTTCTTT
TRBJ2-7 TRBV5-4 . . CASSPGVSAGEQYF TGTGCCAGCAGCCCGGGAGTCTCCGCGGGGGAGCAGTACTTC
TRBJ1-1 TRBV3-1/TRBV3-2 TRBD1 . CASRKGQMNTEAFF TGTGCCAGCAGGAAGGGACAGATGAACACTGAAGCTTTCTTT
TRBJ1-1 TRBV6-5 TRBD1 . CATRQGFGTEAFF TGTGCCACCAGACAGGGATTTGGCACTGAAGCTTTCTTT
TRBJ1-1 TRBV30 . few CAWSVRGSTNAFF TGTGCCTGGAGTGTAAGAGGGTCTACCAACGCTTTCTTT
TRBJ1-5 TRBV19 . . CASSMRYDQPQHF TGTGCCAGTAGTATGAGGTATGATCAGCCCCAGCATTTT
TRBJ2-7 TRBV7-2 . . CASSLEQASYEQYF TGTGCCAGCAGCTTAGAACAGGCTTCCTACGAGCAGTACTTC
TRBJ2-7 TRBV28 . . CASSPGGSKLYEQYF TGTGCCAGCAGTCCCGGAGGGAGCAAACTCTACGAGCAGTACTTC
TRBJ1-1 TRBV2 . . CASSRGQLTEAFF TGTGCCAGCAGTCGCGGACAACTCACTGAAGCTTTCTTT
TRBJ2-7 TRBV19 TRBD1 . CASSISKGASLPEQYF TGTGCCAGTAGTATAAGCAAGGGGGCTTCGCTACCGGAGCAGTACTTC
TRBJ2-7 TRBV18 TRBD1 . CASSRPGTEFYEQYF TGTGCCAGCTCACGGCCCGGGACAGAGTTCTACGAGCAGTACTTC
TRBJ2-5 TRBV7-8 TRBD2 few CASSFRGGWETQYF TGTGCCAGCAGCTTCCGGGGGGGGTGGGAGACCCAGTACTTC